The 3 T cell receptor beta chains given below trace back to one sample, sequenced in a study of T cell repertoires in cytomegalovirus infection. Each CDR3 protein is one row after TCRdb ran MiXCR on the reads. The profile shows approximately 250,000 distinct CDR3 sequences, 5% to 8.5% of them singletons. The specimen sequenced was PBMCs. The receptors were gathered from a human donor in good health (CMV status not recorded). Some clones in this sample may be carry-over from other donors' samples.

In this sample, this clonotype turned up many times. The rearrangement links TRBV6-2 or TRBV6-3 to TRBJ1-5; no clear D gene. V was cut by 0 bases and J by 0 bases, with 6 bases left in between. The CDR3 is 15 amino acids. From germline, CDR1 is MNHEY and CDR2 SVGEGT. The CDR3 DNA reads TGTGCCAGCAGTTACTCGACGAATAGCAATCAGCCCCAGCATTTT. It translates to CASSYSTNSNQPQHF.

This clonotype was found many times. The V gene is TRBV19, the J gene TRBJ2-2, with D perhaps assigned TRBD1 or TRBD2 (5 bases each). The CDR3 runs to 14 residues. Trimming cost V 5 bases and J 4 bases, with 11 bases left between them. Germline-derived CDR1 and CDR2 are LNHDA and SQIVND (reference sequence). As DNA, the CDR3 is TGTGCCAGTAGTTTCCGGGGCTCCACCGGGGAGCTGTTTTTT. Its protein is CASSFRGSTGELFF.

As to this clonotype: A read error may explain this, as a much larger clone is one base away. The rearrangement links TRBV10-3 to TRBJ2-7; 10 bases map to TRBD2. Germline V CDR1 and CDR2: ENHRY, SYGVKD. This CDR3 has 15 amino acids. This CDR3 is CTSSASGGRSYEQYF. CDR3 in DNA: TGTACCAGCTCCGCTAGCGGGGGCCGCTCCTACGAGCAGTACTTC.